What follows are 18 T cell receptor beta chains derived from one specimen sequenced in a study of blood T cell repertoires in COVID-19. Method: immunoSEQ multiplex PCR; TCRdb's copy keeps in-frame clones and lacks some. The table includes some 240,000 clones, around 89% detected once. The sequenced sample consisted of peripheral blood. The receptors were sampled from a woman in her fifties or sixties with COVID-19, enrolled during active disease.

V is TRBV6-5 and J is TRBJ1-2; 7 bases are a match to TRBD1. This CDR3 region has 13 residues. Germline assignment: CDR1 MNHEY and CDR2 SVGAGI. The junction had 5 bases not matched to a gene; V was cut back by 6 bases and J by 4 bases. The CDR3 DNA sequence: TGTGCCAGCAGCCGGGACAGCCTCTATGGCTACACCTTC. Residues: CASSRDSLYGYTF.

The chain is built from TRBV18 and TRBJ1-3; 7 bases map to TRBD1. This CDR3 contains 16 residues. Germline CDR1 KGHSH, CDR2 LQKENI. V trimming: 3 bases; J trimming: 0 bases; junction bases outside the gene matches: 5. CDR3 sequence reads: CASSPTGTDSGNTIYF. In nucleotides, the CDR3 is TGTGCCAGCTCACCCACCGGGACAGACTCTGGAAACACCATATATTTT.

This chain joins TRBV19 and TRBJ2-2; D remains ambiguous. Germline V gene data show CDR1 as LNHDA and CDR2 as SQIVND (reference sequence). The CDR3 runs to 15 residues. With 3 bases removed from V and 1 base from J, the gap between germline ends came to 9 bases. The CDR3 protein is CASSINTVNTGELFF. CDR3 bases: TGTGCCAGTAGTATTAATACGGTGAACACCGGGGAGCTGTTTTTT.

The V and J genes are TRBV5-1 and TRBJ2-3; TRBD1 matches at 7 bases. The CDR3 runs 14 residues. V dropped 4 bases and J dropped 3; count of bases not matched to a gene: 5. CDR1 is SGHRS, CDR2 YFSETQ, per germline. CDR3 DNA: TGCGCCAGCAGCCAACTACAGGGGACAGATACGCAGTATTTT. Translation gives CASSQLQGTDTQYF.

The genes are TRBV12-3 or TRBV12-4 and TRBJ1-1, with D unclear. V lost 6 bases and J lost 6, with 8 bases in between. The CDR3 is made up of 11 amino acids. CDR3 protein: CASSLSAEAFF. In nucleotides, the CDR3 is TGTGCCAGCAGCTTATCCGCTGAAGCTTTCTTT.

The rearrangement uses TRBV6-5 and TRBJ2-5, with 7 bases lining up with TRBD2. Germline loops: CDR1 MNHEY, CDR2 SVGAGI. With 6 bases clipped from V and 7 bases from J, the junction kept 5 bases outside the gene matches. This CDR3 has 12 residues. This chain's CDR3 is CASRGGEGTQYF. Here the CDR3 DNA reads TGTGCCAGCAGGGGCGGGGAGGGGACCCAGTACTTC.

This chain's CDR3 is CASSPVLNTEAFF. In DNA form, the CDR3 reads TGTGCCAGCAGTCCGGTTCTGAACACTGAAGCTTTCTTT. V is TRBV6-5 and J is TRBJ1-1, with D unclear. Germline CDR1 reads MNHEY; CDR2 reads SVGAGI. Between the trimmed V and J ends, which lost 5 bases and 0 bases, there was a span of 7 bases. The CDR3 extends over 13 amino acids.

The V and J genes are TRBV5-6 and TRBJ1-5, with unresolved D. V was trimmed by 4 bases and J by 4 bases, leaving 15 bases between them. Germline assignment: CDR1 SGHDT and CDR2 YYEEEE. The CDR3 is 15 amino acids. The CDR3 here is CASSVFGVANQPQHF. CDR3 DNA sequence: TGTGCCAGCAGCGTGTTCGGTGTAGCAAATCAGCCCCAGCATTTT. Looking up the rest from reference TRBV5-6 and TRBJ1-5 gives the full variable domain: DAGVTQSPTHLIKTRGQQVTLRCSPKSGHDTVSWYQQALGQGPQFIFQYYEEEERQRGNFPDRFSGHQFPNYSSELNVNALLLGDSALYLCASSVFGVANQPQHFGDGTRLSIL.

There are a few counts of this clone. The V and J genes are TRBV6-2 or TRBV6-3 and TRBJ1-1; TRBD1 is a possible D gene (5 bases). The V and J ends lost 2 bases and 2 bases respectively, with 12 bases between them. The germline V gene has CDR1 MNHEY and CDR2 SVGEGT. The CDR3 has 15 residues. In DNA form, the CDR3 reads TGTGCCAGCAGTTACGGATACCAGGGAAACACTGAAGCTTTCTTT. This translates into CASSYGYQGNTEAFF.

The chain employs TRBV9 and TRBJ2-1; 8 bases line up with TRBD2. This CDR3 spans 16 amino acids. Trimming cost V 0 bases and J 9 bases; bases outside gene matches: 11. Germline V gives CDR1 SGDLS, CDR2 YYNGEE. The DNA for the CDR3 is TGTGCCAGCAGCGTAGTCTCCCTAGCGGGCTACGGTGAGCAGTTCTTC. Its translation: CASSVVSLAGYGEQFF.

This chain joins TRBV19 and TRBJ1-2; unclear D gene. V shed 7 bases and J shed 6 bases, with 18 bases lying between them. The CDR3 is made up of 14 amino acids. CDR1 LNHDA and CDR2 SQIVND come from the germline V gene (reference sequence). CDR3 DNA sequence: TGTGCCAGTATCTCCACCGGAGGGTATAATGGCTACACCTTC. Translation: CASISTGGYNGYTF.

The DNA of the CDR3 is TGTGCCAGCAGTGTATCAGGGCGGGGTTCACCCCTCCACTTT. Its protein product is CASSVSGRGSPLHF. The rearrangement links TRBV25-1 to TRBJ1-6; a possible D gene is TRBD1 (5 bases). Trimming cost V 4 bases and J 9 bases, with 13 bases left between them. This CDR3 region has 14 residues. Per the germline V gene, CDR1 is MGHDK and CDR2 is SYGVNS.

The chain links TRBV3-1 (or the pseudogene TRBV3-2) to TRBJ2-3; 15 nucleotides agree with TRBD2. This CDR3 is built from 19 residues. V lost 2 bases, J lost 1 base, and 7 bases stayed unmatched. Germline CDR1 LGHDT, CDR2 YNNKEL (reference sequence). The DNA for the CDR3 is TGTGCCAGCAGCCAACATGGACTAGCGGGGGGGCAGGGCACAGATACGCAGTATTTT. It translates to CASSQHGLAGGQGTDTQYF.

V usage is TRBV21-1 and J usage is TRBJ2-4; the D call of TRBD1 is as the table states it, not checked on the DNA. TRBV21-1 is noted as a pseudogene. The CDR3 consists of 14 residues. For the CDR3, the DNA is TGTGCCAGCAGCCGAACAGGACCCAAAAACATTCAGTACTTC. Amino acids: CASSRTGPKNIQYF.

The chain uses TRBV11-2 and TRBJ2-2, with TRBD2 as a possible D gene (5 bases). CDR1 and CDR2 (germline): SGHAT, FQNNGV. Trimming pared 2 bases from V and 5 bases from J, leaving 15 bases between. This CDR3 contains 16 residues. CDR3 in amino acids: CASSLLLGRGTGELFF. As DNA, the CDR3 is TGTGCCAGCAGCTTACTCCTGGGGAGAGGAACCGGGGAGCTGTTTTTT.

The chain is built from TRBV19 and TRBJ1-1, with D tentatively TRBD1 (5 bases). Germline V gene lookup returns CDR1 LNHDA and CDR2 SQIVND (reference sequence). CDR3 length: 14 residues. Trimming cost V 11 bases and J 0 bases, with 16 bases left between them. The CDR3 DNA sequence: TGTGCCTCATCTTCGCGACAGTTGAACACTGAAGCTTTCTTT. Translated, it gives CASSSRQLNTEAFF.

This clone appeared a few times. The chain uses TRBV5-5 and TRBJ1-1; D is possibly TRBD1 (6 bases). Trimming took off 1 base at V and 3 bases at J, with 7 bases between the two ends. This CDR3 has 13 residues. Germline V lookup: CDR1 SGHKS, CDR2 YYEKEE (reference sequence). CDR3 region: CASSLNRDTEAFF. The CDR3 DNA follows: TGTGCCAGCAGCTTGAACAGGGACACTGAAGCTTTCTTT.

This sequence joins TRBV19 and TRBJ1-5, with a weak D call TRBD1 (5 bases). Germline assignment: CDR1 LNHDA and CDR2 SQIVND (reference sequence). CDR3 size: 15 residues. Trimming left V 5 bases short and J 0 bases short, with 11 bases between. CDR3: CASSAGLYSNQPQHF. CDR3 bases: TGTGCCAGTAGTGCGGGACTGTATAGCAATCAGCCCCAGCATTTT. Based on the CDR3 plus reference TRBV19 and TRBJ1-5, the full variable domain is DGGITQSPKYLFRKEGQNVTLSCEQNLNHDAMYWYRQDPGQGLRLIYYSQIVNDFQKGDIAEGYSVSREKKESFPLTVTSAQKNPTAFYLCASSAGLYSNQPQHFGDGTRLSIL.